This T cell receptor (beta chain) was captured in a study of T cells in Graves' hyperthyroidism and ophthalmopathy. Study in general: Peripheral blood collection took place at initial diagnosis, before any treatment.

This clonotype was detected many times. The CDR3 sequence is 12 residues long. Between the trimmed V and J ends, which lost 8 bases and 10 bases, there was a span of 18 bases. The V gene's germline CDR1 is SQVTM and CDR2 ANQGSEA. The TCR beta CDR3 regions underwent amplification using RNA transcripts as the source. A first-round RT-PCR of the TCR CDR3 used the HTBI primer set. TCRdb passed the multiplex PCR reads through MiXCR, listing each CDR3 protein once. Of roughly 290,000 distinct CDR3 sequences in the sample, about 14% were seen once. Source material: blood. This receptor was identified in a woman in her 30s with Graves' hyperthyroidism that later progressed to Graves' ophthalmopathy. This chain connects TRBV29-1 to TRBJ2-1, with D unresolved. CDR3 in DNA: TGCAGCACCTTAGGGTTAGCAGGAGAGCAGTTCTTC. This codes for CSTLGLAGEQFF.